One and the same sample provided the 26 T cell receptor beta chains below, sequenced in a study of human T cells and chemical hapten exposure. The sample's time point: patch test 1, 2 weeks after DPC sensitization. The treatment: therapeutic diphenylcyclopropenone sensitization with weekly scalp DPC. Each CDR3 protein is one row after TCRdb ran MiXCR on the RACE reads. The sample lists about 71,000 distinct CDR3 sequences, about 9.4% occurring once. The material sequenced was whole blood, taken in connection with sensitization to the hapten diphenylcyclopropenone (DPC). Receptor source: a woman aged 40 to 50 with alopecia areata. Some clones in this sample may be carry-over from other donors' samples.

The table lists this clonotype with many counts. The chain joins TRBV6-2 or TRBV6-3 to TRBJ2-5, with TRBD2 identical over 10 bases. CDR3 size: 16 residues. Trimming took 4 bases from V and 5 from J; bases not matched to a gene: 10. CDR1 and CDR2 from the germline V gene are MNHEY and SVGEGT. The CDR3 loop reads CASSSRAGGPAETQYF. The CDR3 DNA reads TGTGCCAGCAGTTCTAGAGCGGGGGGGCCGGCGGAGACCCAGTACTTC.

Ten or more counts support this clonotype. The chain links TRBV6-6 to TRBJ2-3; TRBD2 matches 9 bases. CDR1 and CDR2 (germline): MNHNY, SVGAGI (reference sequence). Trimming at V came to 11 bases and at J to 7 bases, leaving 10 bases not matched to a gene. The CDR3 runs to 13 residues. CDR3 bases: TGTGCCGGCGGGGGGGCCTTAAGAAATACGCAGTATTTT. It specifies CAGGGALRNTQYF.

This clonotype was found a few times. CDR3 in amino acids: CSARDRRRGSSYNSPLHF. DNA of the CDR3: TGCAGTGCTAGAGATCGAAGGCGGGGGAGCTCCTATAATTCACCCCTCCACTTT. The genes are TRBV20-1 and TRBJ1-6; maybe TRBD1 (5 bases). The CDR3 is made up of 18 amino acids. The V and J ends lost 0 bases and 0 bases respectively, with 15 bases between them. CDR1 DFQATT and CDR2 SNEGSKA come from the germline V gene (reference sequence).

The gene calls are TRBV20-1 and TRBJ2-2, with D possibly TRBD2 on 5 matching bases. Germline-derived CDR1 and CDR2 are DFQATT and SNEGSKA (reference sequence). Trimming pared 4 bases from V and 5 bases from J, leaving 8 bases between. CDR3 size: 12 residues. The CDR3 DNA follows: TGCAGTGCTACCCGCGGGACCGGGGAGCTGTTTTTT. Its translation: CSATRGTGELFF.

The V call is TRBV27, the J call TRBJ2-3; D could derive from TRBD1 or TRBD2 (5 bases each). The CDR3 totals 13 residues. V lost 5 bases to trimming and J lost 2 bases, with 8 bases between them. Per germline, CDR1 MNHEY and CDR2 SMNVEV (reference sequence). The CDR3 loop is CASSAGTTDTQYF. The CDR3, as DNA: TGTGCCAGCAGTGCCGGGACCACAGATACGCAGTATTTT.

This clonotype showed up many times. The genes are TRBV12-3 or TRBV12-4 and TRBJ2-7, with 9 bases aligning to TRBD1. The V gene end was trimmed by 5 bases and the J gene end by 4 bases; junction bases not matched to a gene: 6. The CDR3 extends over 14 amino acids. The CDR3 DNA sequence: TGTGCCAGCAGTCCTGGACAGGGGAGGTACGAGCAGTACTTC. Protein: CASSPGQGRYEQYF.

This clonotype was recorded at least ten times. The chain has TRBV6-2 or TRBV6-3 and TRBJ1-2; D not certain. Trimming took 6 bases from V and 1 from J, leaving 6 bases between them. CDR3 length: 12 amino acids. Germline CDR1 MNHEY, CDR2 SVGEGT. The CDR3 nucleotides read TGTGCCAGCAGGGTTGGTAACTATGGCTACACCTTC. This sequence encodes CASRVGNYGYTF.

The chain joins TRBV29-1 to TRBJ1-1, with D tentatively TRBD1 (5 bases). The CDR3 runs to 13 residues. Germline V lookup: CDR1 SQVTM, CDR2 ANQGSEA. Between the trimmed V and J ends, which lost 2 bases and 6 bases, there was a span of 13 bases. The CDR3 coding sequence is TGCAGCGTTGAAAAGGGGATCATTTCTGAAGCTTTCTTT. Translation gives CSVEKGIISEAFF.

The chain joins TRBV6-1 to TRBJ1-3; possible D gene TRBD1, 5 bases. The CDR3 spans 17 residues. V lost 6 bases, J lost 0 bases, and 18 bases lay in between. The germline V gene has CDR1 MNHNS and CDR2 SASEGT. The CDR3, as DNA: TGTGCCAGCAGGTCCGGGACGGCGGGATTCTCTGGAAACACCATATATTTT. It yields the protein CASRSGTAGFSGNTIYF.

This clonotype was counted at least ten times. The chain's CDR3 is CASSYFYVRDIRNTGELFF. In nucleotides, the CDR3 is TGTGCCAGCAGTTACTTTTACGTGAGGGACATCAGGAACACCGGGGAGCTGTTTTTT. The rearrangement joins TRBV6-5 to TRBJ2-2, with D perhaps TRBD1 (6 bases). Germline V gene data show CDR1 as MNHEY and CDR2 as SVGAGI. V was trimmed by 1 base and J by 1 base, leaving 19 bases between them. This CDR3 contains 19 residues.

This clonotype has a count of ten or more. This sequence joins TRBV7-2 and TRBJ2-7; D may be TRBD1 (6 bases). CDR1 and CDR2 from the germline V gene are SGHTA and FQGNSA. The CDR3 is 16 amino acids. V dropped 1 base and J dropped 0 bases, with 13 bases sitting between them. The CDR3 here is CASSLVPGARSYEQYF. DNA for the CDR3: TGTGCCAGCAGCTTAGTACCAGGGGCCCGCTCCTACGAGCAGTACTTC.

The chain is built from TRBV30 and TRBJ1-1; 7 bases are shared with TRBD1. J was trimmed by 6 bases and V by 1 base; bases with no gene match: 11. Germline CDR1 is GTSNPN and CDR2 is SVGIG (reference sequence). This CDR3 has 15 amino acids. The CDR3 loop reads CAWSALTGSGAEAFF. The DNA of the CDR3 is TGTGCCTGGAGTGCCCTGACAGGGTCGGGGGCTGAAGCTTTCTTT.

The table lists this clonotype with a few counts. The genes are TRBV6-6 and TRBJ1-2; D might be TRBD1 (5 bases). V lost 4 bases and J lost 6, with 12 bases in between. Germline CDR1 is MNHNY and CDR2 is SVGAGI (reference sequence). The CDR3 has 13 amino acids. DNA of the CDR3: TGTGCCAGCAGTTCGAACCAGGGAAATGGCTACACCTTC. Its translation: CASSSNQGNGYTF.

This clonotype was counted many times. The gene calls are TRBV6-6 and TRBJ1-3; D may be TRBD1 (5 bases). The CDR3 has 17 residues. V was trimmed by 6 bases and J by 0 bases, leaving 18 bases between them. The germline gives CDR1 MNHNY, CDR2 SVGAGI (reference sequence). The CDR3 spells CASSVGTRAGSGNTIYF. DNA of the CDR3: TGTGCCAGCAGCGTAGGGACGAGGGCGGGCTCTGGAAACACCATATATTTT.

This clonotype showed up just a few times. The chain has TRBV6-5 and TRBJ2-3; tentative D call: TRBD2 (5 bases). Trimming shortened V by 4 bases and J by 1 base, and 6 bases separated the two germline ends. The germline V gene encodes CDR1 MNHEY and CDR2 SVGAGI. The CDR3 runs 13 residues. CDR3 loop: CASSFSGTDTQYF. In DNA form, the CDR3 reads TGTGCCAGCAGTTTTAGCGGCACAGATACGCAGTATTTT.

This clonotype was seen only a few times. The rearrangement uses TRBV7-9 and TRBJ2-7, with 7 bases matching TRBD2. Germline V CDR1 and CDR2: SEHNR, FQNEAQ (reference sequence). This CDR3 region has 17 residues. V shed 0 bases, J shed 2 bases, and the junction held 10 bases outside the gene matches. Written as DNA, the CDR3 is TGTGCCAGCAGCTTAGCTAGCCGGCGGGGGATGACCTACGAGCAGTACTTC. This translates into CASSLASRRGMTYEQYF.

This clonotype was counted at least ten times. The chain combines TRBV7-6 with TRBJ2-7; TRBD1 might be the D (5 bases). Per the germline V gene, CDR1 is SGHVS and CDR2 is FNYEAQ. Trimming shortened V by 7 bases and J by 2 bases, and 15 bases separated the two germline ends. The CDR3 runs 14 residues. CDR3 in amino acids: CASKPGHLTYEQYF. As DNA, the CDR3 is TGTGCCAGCAAACCCGGACACCTAACCTACGAGCAGTACTTC.

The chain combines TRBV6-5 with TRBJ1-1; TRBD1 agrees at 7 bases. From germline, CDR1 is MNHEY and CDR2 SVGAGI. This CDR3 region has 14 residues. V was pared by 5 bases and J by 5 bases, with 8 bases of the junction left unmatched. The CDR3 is CASSPTGVGTEAFF. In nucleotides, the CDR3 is TGTGCCAGCAGTCCTACAGGGGTAGGGACTGAAGCTTTCTTT.

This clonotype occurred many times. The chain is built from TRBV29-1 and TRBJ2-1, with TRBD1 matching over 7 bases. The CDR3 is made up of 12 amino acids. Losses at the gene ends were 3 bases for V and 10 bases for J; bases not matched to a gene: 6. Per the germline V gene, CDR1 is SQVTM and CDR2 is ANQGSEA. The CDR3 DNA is TGCAGCGTTGAGACAGGGTTCCGGGAGCAGTTCTTC. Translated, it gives CSVETGFREQFF.

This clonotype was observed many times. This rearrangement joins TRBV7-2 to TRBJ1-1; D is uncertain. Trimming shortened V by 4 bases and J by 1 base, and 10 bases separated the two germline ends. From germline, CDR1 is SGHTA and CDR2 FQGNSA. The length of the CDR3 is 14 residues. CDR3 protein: CASSSHGQNTEAFF. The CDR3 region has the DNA TGTGCCAGCAGCTCCCACGGGCAGAACACTGAAGCTTTCTTT.

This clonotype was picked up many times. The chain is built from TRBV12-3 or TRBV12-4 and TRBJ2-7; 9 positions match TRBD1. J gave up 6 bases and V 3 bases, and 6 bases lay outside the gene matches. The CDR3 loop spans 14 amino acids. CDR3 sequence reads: CASSFRDRVSEQYF. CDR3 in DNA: TGTGCCAGCAGTTTCAGGGACAGGGTGAGCGAGCAGTACTTC.

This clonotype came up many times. The DNA of the CDR3 is TGTGCCAGCAGCTTAGTTCGCTACAATGAGCAGTTCTTC. Translated: CASSLVRYNEQFF. This chain joins TRBV7-2 and TRBJ2-1; D gene uncertain. Trimming removed 1 base at V and 3 bases at J, with 4 bases between. Looked up from germline, CDR1 is SGHTA and CDR2 is FQGNSA. This CDR3 spans 13 amino acids.

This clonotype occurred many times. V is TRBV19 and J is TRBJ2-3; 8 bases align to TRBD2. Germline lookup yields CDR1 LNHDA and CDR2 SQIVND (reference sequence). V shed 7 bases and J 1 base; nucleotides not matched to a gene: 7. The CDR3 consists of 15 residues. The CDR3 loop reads CASNTAGDRTDTQYF. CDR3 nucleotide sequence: TGTGCCAGTAACACAGCGGGGGACCGCACAGATACGCAGTATTTT.

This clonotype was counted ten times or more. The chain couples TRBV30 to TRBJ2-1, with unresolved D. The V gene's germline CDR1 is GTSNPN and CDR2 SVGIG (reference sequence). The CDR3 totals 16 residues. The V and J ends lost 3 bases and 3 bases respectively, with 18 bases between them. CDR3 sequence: CAWRHRRAAFYNEQFF. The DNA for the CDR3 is TGTGCCTGGAGACACCGAAGGGCCGCGTTCTACAATGAGCAGTTCTTC.

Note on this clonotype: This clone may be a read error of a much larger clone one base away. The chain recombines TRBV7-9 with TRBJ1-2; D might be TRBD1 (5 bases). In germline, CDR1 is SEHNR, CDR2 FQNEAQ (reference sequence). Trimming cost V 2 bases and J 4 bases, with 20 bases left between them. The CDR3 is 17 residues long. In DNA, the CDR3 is TGTGCCAGCAGCTTACAGGGATTTACGGAGCCCCCCTATGGCTACACCTTC. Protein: CASSLQGFTEPPYGYTF.

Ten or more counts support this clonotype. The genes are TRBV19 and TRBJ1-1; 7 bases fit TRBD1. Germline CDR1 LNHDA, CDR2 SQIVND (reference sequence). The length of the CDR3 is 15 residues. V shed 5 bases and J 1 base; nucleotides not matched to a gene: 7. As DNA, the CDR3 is TGTGCCAGTAGTGGAATGGGACAGCCGAACACTGAAGCTTTCTTT. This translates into CASSGMGQPNTEAFF.